This T cell receptor (beta chain) originates from a study of blood T cell repertoires in COVID-19. Study at large: T cells, B-cell-depleted T cells, or PBMCs provided the cDNA or gDNA that served as material.

This CDR3 is built from 13 residues. V lost 6 bases to trimming and J lost 5 bases, with 10 bases between them. Germline loops: CDR1 LGHDT, CDR2 YNNKEL (reference sequence). The authors' processing: Reference gene primer amplification gave estimated nucleated cell counts. TCRdb's table, derived via immunoSEQ multiplex PCR, lists solely in-frame clones and lacks some. V, J and clone size derive from that table, while D and trimming were established from the DNA sequence. Found here are nearly 90,000 clones, around 72% of them singletons; the top ten hold about an eighth. J is TRBJ1-4 and V is TRBV3-1 (or the pseudogene TRBV3-2); D not resolved. The receptor comes from a woman of 80 years or more with acute or convalescent COVID-19. The sequencing input was peripheral blood. As DNA, the CDR3 is TGTGCCAGCAGTGGAGCGGGGAATGAAAAACTGTTTTTT. This gives the protein CASSGAGNEKLFF.